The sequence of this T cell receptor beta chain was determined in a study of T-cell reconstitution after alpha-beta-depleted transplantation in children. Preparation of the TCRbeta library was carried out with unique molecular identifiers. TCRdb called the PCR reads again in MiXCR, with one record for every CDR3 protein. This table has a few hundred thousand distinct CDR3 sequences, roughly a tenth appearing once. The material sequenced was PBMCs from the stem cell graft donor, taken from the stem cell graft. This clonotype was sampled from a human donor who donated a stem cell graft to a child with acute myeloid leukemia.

This CDR3 is CASSYGGVGDSPLHF. CDR3 DNA: TGTGCCAGCAGTTACGGGGGGGTAGGGGATTCACCCCTCCACTTT. The V and J genes are TRBV6-5 and TRBJ1-6; D might be TRBD1 (5 bases). The CDR3 has 15 residues. V was clipped by 2 bases and J by 8 bases, with 13 bases between them. Germline V lookup: CDR1 MNHEY, CDR2 SVGAGI.